This T cell receptor beta chain was sequenced for a study of CD8 T cells in Susac syndrome. Between the trimmed V and J ends, which lost 6 bases and 3 bases, there was a span of 8 bases. CDR3 length: 13 amino acids. Germline V gene lookup returns CDR1 SNHLY and CDR2 FYNNEI. Random hexamers primed reverse transcription of 0.5 to 1 ug RNA. TCRdb re-called the immunoSEQ multiplex PCR reads through MiXCR, storing one row per CDR3 protein. The profile shows over 150,000 distinct CDR3 sequences, approximately 94% of them singletons. A few counts support this clonotype. The V call is TRBV2, the J call TRBJ2-2; D is ambiguous. The sequencing input was CD4+ T cells from PBMCs. This TCR came from a human donor with Susac syndrome. The CDR3 DNA reads as TGTGCCAGCAGCGTTGGGGACACCGGGGAGCTGTTTTTT. This translates into CASSVGDTGELFF.